Here is one T cell receptor beta chain with its context. Profiled with immunoSEQ multiplex PCR; TCRdb holds only in-frame clones, not every one. Among about 310,000 clones listed, 90% were seen once. The CDR3 sequence is 15 residues long. CDR1 and CDR2 from the germline V gene are SGHRS and YFSETQ. The V end lost 3 bases, the J end lost 2 bases, and 15 bases lay between the germline ends. This sample was included in a study of blood T cell repertoires in COVID-19. The receptor's source is a middle-aged woman with COVID-19, enrolled during active disease. Sample: peripheral blood. The genes are TRBV5-1 and TRBJ2-7; D perhaps matches TRBD2 (6 bases). The chain's CDR3 is CASSWAGGYTYEQYF. The CDR3 region has the DNA TGCGCCAGCAGCTGGGCTGGGGGGTACACCTACGAGCAGTACTTC.